A selection of T cell receptor beta chains follows, all from one sample in a study of OX40 agonist ivuxolimab in advanced cancers. Repertoires were generated with immunoSEQ multiplex PCR, while TCRdb's copy carries only in-frame clones and drops some. This repertoire shows nearly 85,000 clones, just over 85% found once; its top ten account for about 2%. Source: CD4+ or CD8+ T cells sorted from blood, taken in a trial of the OX40 agonist ivuxolimab. The receptors derive from an adult with an advanced solid tumor such as melanoma, head and neck, liver or kidney cancer. CDR3s include the opening cysteine and the closing phenylalanine or tryptophan. D genes are given only for firm matches. A row's size may be missing; if present it is once, few, many or a size class.

D: .; V: TRBV30; J: TRBJ2-6; size: .; DNA: TGTGCCTGGAGTGCAGGTGACCCTTCTGGGGCCAACGTCCTGACTTTC; CDR3: CAWSAGDPSGANVLTF
D: .; V: TRBV7-7; J: TRBJ1-5; size: .; DNA: TGTGCTAGCAGCTTAGATATCAGGGAGGGGCCCCAGCATTTT; CDR3: CASSLDIREGPQHF
D: .; V: TRBV19; J: TRBJ1-5; size: .; DNA: TGTGCCACCGACCCAGGACAGCTACAGCAGCCCCAGCATTTT; CDR3: CATDPGQLQQPQHF
D: .; V: TRBV10-3; J: TRBJ1-6; size: .; DNA: TGTGCCATCAAAACGGAATGGGGGGATTCACCCCTCCACTTT; CDR3: CAIKTEWGDSPLHF
D: TRBD1; V: TRBV6-1; J: TRBJ1-1; size: .; DNA: TGTGCCAGCAGGAGACAGGGCTTGAACACTGAAGCTTTCTTT; CDR3: CASRRQGLNTEAFF
D: .; V: TRBV7-9; J: TRBJ1-1; size: few; DNA: TGTGCCAGCAGCTTAGGGTCGGGACCCCGGGAAGCTTTCTTT; CDR3: CASSLGSGPREAFF
D: TRBD1; V: TRBV18; J: TRBJ1-3; size: .; DNA: TGTGCCAGCTCGGACAGGGTGAGATCTGGAAACACCATATATTTT; CDR3: CASSDRVRSGNTIYF
D: .; V: TRBV5-4; J: TRBJ1-1; size: .; DNA: TGTGCCAGCAGCCTCCCACCTGGATCAAACACTGAAGCTTTCTTT; CDR3: CASSLPPGSNTEAFF
D: .; V: TRBV6-6; J: TRBJ1-5; size: .; DNA: TGTGCCAGCACACCCGGAGATTCAGGATCTCGGCCCCAGCATTTT; CDR3: CASTPGDSGSRPQHF
D: .; V: TRBV7-7; J: TRBJ1-1; size: .; DNA: TGTGCCAGCGCCCCTATAGGGGGGAGGCAGAACACTGAAGCTTTCTTT; CDR3: CASAPIGGRQNTEAFF
D: .; V: TRBV15; J: TRBJ2-5; size: .; DNA: TGTGCCACCAGCAGAGGGCGACAGGCGGAGACCCAGTACTTC; CDR3: CATSRGRQAETQYF
D: TRBD2; V: TRBV4-2; J: TRBJ2-7; size: .; DNA: TGTGCCAGCAGCCCCGGGACTAGCGGCTACGAGCAGTACTTC; CDR3: CASSPGTSGYEQYF
D: .; V: TRBV5-1; J: TRBJ2-5; size: .; DNA: TGCGCCAGCAGCTGGGATTCGGGGGAGACCCAGTACTTC; CDR3: CASSWDSGETQYF
D: .; V: TRBV2; J: TRBJ1-4; size: .; DNA: TGTGCCAGCAGTGAGAGGGTAAAACTGTTTTTT; CDR3: CASSERVKLFF
D: TRBD1; V: TRBV7-3; J: TRBJ2-1; size: .; DNA: TGTGCCAGCAGCTCCTCCCGGACAGGGAACAATGAGCAGTTCTTC; CDR3: CASSSSRTGNNEQFF
D: .; V: TRBV9; J: TRBJ2-3; size: once; DNA: TGTGCCAGCAGCGCGCGACGTAGCGATACGCAGTATTTT; CDR3: CASSARRSDTQYF
D: TRBD2; V: TRBV29-1; J: TRBJ2-1; size: once; DNA: TGCAGCGCAGGAGCTAGCGGGGGGGCGCGGAATGAGCAGTTCTTC; CDR3: CSAGASGGARNEQFF
D: TRBD2; V: TRBV5-4; J: TRBJ2-5; size: .; DNA: TGTGCCAGCAGGCCGAATAGCGGGGGGGCCGGAAAGACCCAGTACTTC; CDR3: CASRPNSGGAGKTQYF
D: TRBD1; V: TRBV5-4; J: TRBJ1-1; size: .; DNA: TGTGCCAGCAGCTTGTTGGAGACAGGGTACACTGAAGCTTTCTTT; CDR3: CASSLLETGYTEAFF
D: .; V: TRBV9; J: TRBJ2-3; size: .; DNA: TGTGCCAGCAGCGTAGAGGGGCAGGGTGCAGATACGCAGTATTTT; CDR3: CASSVEGQGADTQYF
D: .; V: TRBV7-9; J: TRBJ2-2; size: few; DNA: TGTGCCAGCACCACCTACGAGGGAGTCGGCGGGGAGCTGTTTTTT; CDR3: CASTTYEGVGGELFF
D: TRBD1; V: TRBV23-1; J: TRBJ2-7; size: .; DNA: TGCGCCAGCTGGGGACAGGATTATTACGAGCAGTACTTC; CDR3: CASWGQDYYEQYF
D: .; V: TRBV28; J: TRBJ1-1; size: few; DNA: TGTGCCAGCGGTGAGCCTTCGAACACTGAAGCTTTCTTT; CDR3: CASGEPSNTEAFF
D: .; V: TRBV7-2; J: TRBJ1-2; size: .; DNA: TGTGCCAGCAATCCCGACAGGCAAAGCAACTATGGCTACACCTTC; CDR3: CASNPDRQSNYGYTF
D: TRBD1; V: TRBV2; J: TRBJ2-5; size: .; DNA: TGTGCCAGCAGTGGGGGGACAGGGGGCTGGGAGACCCAGTACTTC; CDR3: CASSGGTGGWETQYF
D: TRBD1; V: TRBV28; J: TRBJ1-6; size: .; DNA: TGTGCCAGCAGTTCGCCCGTGGACAGGGGCGGTAATTCACCCCTCCACTTT; CDR3: CASSSPVDRGGNSPLHF
D: TRBD1; V: TRBV27; J: TRBJ2-7; size: .; DNA: TGTGCCAGCGGGACAGGAATCGATTCCTACGAGCAGTACTTC; CDR3: CASGTGIDSYEQYF
D: TRBD2; V: TRBV28; J: TRBJ2-3; size: .; DNA: TGTGCCAGCACCAAACCCCGGACTAGCGGGGGTTACGGCACAGATACGCAGTATTTT; CDR3: CASTKPRTSGGYGTDTQYF
D: TRBD2; V: TRBV5-1; J: TRBJ2-3; size: .; DNA: TGCGCCAGCACCCGACTAGCGGGGACGTCGGTGGCGCAGTATTTT; CDR3: CASTRLAGTSVAQYF
D: .; V: TRBV6-6; J: TRBJ2-7; size: .; DNA: TGTGCCAGCACCCAACTAGGGGGTCCTTCCTACGAGCAGTACTTC; CDR3: CASTQLGGPSYEQYF
D: .; V: TRBV5-1; J: TRBJ2-5; size: .; DNA: TGCGCCAGCAGCTCAGGACCGGGACGGGGGGAGACCCAGTACTTC; CDR3: CASSSGPGRGETQYF
D: .; V: TRBV10-3; J: TRBJ2-5; size: .; DNA: TGTGCCGTTAAGGGGGACTCGTACCAAGAGACCCAGTACTTC; CDR3: CAVKGDSYQETQYF